This T cell receptor beta chain derives from a study of OX40 agonist ivuxolimab in advanced cancers. Looking at the study overall: Antecedent anti-PD-1, anti-PD-L1 or anti-CTLA-4 therapy was permissible, with around 40% having received some.

TCRdb keeps only in-frame clones here, not all; method: immunoSEQ multiplex PCR. The sample records over 30,000 clones, approximately 82% being singletons. The CDR3 consists of 14 residues. The trim removed 4 bases at V and 6 bases at J, leaving 7 bases unmatched. Germline CDR1 and CDR2: SGDLS and YYNGEE. This chain joins TRBV9 and TRBJ1-5; 7 nucleotides agree with TRBD1. The sample consisted of CD4+ or CD8+ T cells sorted from blood, taken in a trial of the OX40 agonist ivuxolimab. The receptor was isolated from an adult with an advanced solid tumor such as melanoma, head and neck, liver or kidney cancer. CDR3 in DNA: TGTGCCAGCAGCCCCCAGACAGGGAGTCAGCCCCAGCATTTT. This encodes CASSPQTGSQPQHF.